This T cell receptor beta chain was profiled in a study of OX40 agonist ivuxolimab in advanced cancers. Regarding the complete study: Ivuxolimab, which targeted the costimulatory receptor OX40 (CD134), was an agonistic, fully human IgG2 monoclonal antibody. Partial responses occurred in three dose-escalation patients, of whom one had hepatocellular carcinoma and two had cutaneous melanoma. Of the 50 to 55 dose-escalation patients, hepatocellular carcinoma was present in about 20, melanoma in around 15, renal cell carcinoma in 9 and head and neck cancer in 9. Intravenous ivuxolimab was administered to patients every 2 weeks at six dose levels: 0.01, 0.1, 0.3, 1.5, 3 and 10 mg/kg. A male proportion of approximately 83% and a mean age of approximately 55 years, ranging from roughly 23 to 80, were recorded for the dose-escalation cohort. The paper covers the monotherapy dose-escalation part of the phase I ivuxolimab trial, which included N = 52 patients. Patients were allowed to have had prior anti-PD-1, anti-PD-L1 or anti-CTLA-4 therapy, and approximately 40% of the dose-escalation patients had been treated with checkpoint inhibitors. Peripheral TCRbeta sequencing was intended to test whether TCR sequence diversity was altered and clonal T-cell expansion was caused by ivuxolimab. Overall study outcomes, separate from this receptor: Antigen specificity was not determined for the clonally expanded peripheral T cells. Low levels of normalized T-cell clonal expansion were also shown by some nonresponding patients. After ivuxolimab, more expanded clones were found on average in CD8+ T cells than in CD4+ T cells. Clonal expansion of both CD4+ and CD8+ blood T cells was observed from baseline to week 6 at doses 0.1 to 3.0 mg/kg. In the 0.1-3.0 mg/kg groups, partial responders had among the lowest normalized peripheral clonal expansion, particularly in CD8+ T cells.

V is cut by 2 bases and J by 0 bases, and the space between the germline ends is 14 bases. The CDR3 runs 17 residues from the cysteine to the phenylalanine. Just CDR3 DNA is preserved here, 51 bases in frame from base 1. The germline V gene (reference sequence) sets CDR1 to SGHNT and CDR2 to YYREEE. Genomic DNA was isolated from the sorted cells so that the TCRbeta CDR3 region could be sequenced. TCRbeta CDR3 regions were sequenced using the immunoSEQ Assay. TCRdb obtained this table from immuneACCESS and retained in-frame rearrangements with V and J assigned. These tables miss some clones; where compared with another copy, unresolved V genes account for less than half of the shortfall, and the remainder is unexplained. The sample yields 40,000 or so clones; 88% were counted once. Roughly an eighth of the sample goes to the ten largest clones. Comment on this clone: The antigen it binds to is not known. Per-base qualities were not stored, and no clone one base away is much larger.

Patients with autoimmune disease history or receiving systemic immunosuppression were excluded from the trial. Peripheral blood for TCR sequencing was collected from all dose cohorts at baseline, on cycle 4 day 1, and on cycle 7 day 1. The samples were drawn from a first-in-human, open-label, multicenter phase I dose-escalation trial of ivuxolimab. The trial enrolled adults with locally advanced or metastatic head and neck squamous cell, hepatocellular, melanoma or renal cell carcinoma. CD4+ and CD8+ T cells were sorted separately from peripheral blood before TCR sequencing. Source: CD4+ or CD8+ T cells sorted from blood, taken in a trial of the OX40 agonist ivuxolimab. This receptor was obtained from an adult with an advanced solid tumor such as melanoma, head and neck, liver or kidney cancer. Rearrangement joined TRBV5-4 to TRBJ2-2, with no confidently assigned D gene. This receptor carries the CDR3 CASSLPVVSANTGELFF. At the DNA level, the sequence is TGTGCCAGCAGCTTACCTGTGGTGTCAGCGAACACCGGGGAGCTGTTTTTT.